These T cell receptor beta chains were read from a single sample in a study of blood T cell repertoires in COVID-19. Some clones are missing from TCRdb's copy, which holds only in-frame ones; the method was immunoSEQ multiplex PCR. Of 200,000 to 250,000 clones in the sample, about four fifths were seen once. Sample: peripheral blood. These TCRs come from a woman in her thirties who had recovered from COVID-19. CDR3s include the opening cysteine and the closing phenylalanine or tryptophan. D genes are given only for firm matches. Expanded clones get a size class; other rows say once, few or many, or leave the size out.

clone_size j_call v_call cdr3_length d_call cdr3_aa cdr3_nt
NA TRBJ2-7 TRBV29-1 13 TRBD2 CSARREGLYEQYF TGCAGCGCCCGACGGGAGGGCCTATACGAGCAGTACTTC
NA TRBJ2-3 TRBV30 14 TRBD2 CAWGTSLLTDTQYF TGTGCCTGGGGGACTAGCCTGCTCACAGATACGCAGTATTTT
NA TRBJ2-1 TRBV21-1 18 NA CASSKYPSGLAGYNEQFF TGTGCCAGCAGCAAATACCCTAGCGGGCTAGCGGGTTACAATGAGCAGTTCTTC
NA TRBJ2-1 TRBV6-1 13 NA CASQGLAANEQFF TGTGCCTCTCAAGGGCTAGCCGCAAATGAGCAGTTCTTC
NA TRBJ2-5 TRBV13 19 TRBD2 CASSRRLAGGPSKSETQYF TGTGCCAGCAGCCGGCGACTAGCGGGAGGGCCCTCGAAGAGTGAGACCCAGTACTTC
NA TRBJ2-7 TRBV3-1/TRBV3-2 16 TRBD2 CASSQVGLAASYEQYF TGTGCCAGCAGCCAAGTAGGACTAGCGGCGTCCTACGAGCAGTACTTC
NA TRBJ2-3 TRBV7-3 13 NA CASSLSQADTQYF TGTGCCAGCAGCTTAAGCCAGGCAGATACGCAGTATTTT
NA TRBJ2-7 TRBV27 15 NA CASSFGRGPSYEQYF TGTGCCAGCAGTTTCGGGCGGGGACCGTCCTACGAGCAGTACTTC
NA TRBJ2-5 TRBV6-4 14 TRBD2 CASSELAGGETQYF TGTGCCAGCAGTGAACTAGCGGGAGGAGAGACCCAGTACTTC
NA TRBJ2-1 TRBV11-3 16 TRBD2 CASSRSGSSSYNEQFF TGTGCCAGCAGCCGCAGCGGGAGTAGCTCCTACAATGAGCAGTTCTTC
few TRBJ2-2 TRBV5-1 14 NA CASSRDSPDGELFF TGCGCCAGCAGCCGTGACAGCCCTGACGGGGAGCTGTTTTTT
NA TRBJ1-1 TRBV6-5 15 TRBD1 CASSHATGLTTEAFF TGTGCCAGCAGTCATGCGACAGGGTTAACAACTGAAGCTTTCTTT
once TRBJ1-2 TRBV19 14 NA CASSPARFGYGYTF TGTGCCAGTAGTCCGGCGCGGTTCGGCTATGGCTACACCTTC
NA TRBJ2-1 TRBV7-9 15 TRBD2 CASSLGLAPPNEQFF TGTGCCAGCAGCTTAGGACTAGCACCCCCCAATGAGCAGTTCTTC
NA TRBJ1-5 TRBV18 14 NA CASSPLGGNQPQHF TGTGCCAGCTCACCACTAGGAGGAAACCAGCCCCAGCATTTT
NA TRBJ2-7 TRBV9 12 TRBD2 CASSAGTIEQYF TGTGCCAGCAGCGCGGGGACTATCGAGCAGTACTTC
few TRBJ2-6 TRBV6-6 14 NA CASIGTAGANVLTF TGTGCCAGCATAGGGACTGCCGGGGCCAACGTCCTGACTTTC
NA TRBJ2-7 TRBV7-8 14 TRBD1 CASSLVQGAYEQYF TGTGCCAGCAGCTTAGTCCAGGGGGCCTACGAGCAGTACTTC
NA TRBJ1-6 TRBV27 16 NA CASSLKTGSYNSPLHF TGTGCCAGCAGTTTAAAGACAGGCTCCTATAATTCACCCCTCCACTTT
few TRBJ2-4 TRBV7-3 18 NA CASSPKGRGFIAKNIQYF TGTGCCAGCAGCCCCAAGGGGAGGGGGTTTATAGCCAAAAACATTCAGTACTTC
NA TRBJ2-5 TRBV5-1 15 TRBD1 CASSLTRGQQETQYF TGCGCCAGCAGCTTGACCAGGGGGCAGCAAGAGACCCAGTACTTC
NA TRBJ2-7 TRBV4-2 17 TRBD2 CASSQEIGAGVSYEQYF TGTGCCAGCAGCCAAGAGATCGGGGCGGGAGTTTCCTACGAGCAGTACTTC
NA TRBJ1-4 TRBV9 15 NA CASSVSWSGNEKLFF TGTGCCAGCAGCGTATCATGGAGTGGAAATGAAAAACTGTTTTTT
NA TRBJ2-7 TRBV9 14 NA CASSAGLFAYEQYF TGTGCCAGCAGCGCGGGGTTATTCGCCTACGAGCAGTACTTC
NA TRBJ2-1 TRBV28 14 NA CASSPPRQGGEQFF TGTGCCAGCAGTCCCCCGAGGCAGGGCGGTGAGCAGTTCTTC
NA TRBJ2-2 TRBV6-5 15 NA CASSLQGFQTGELFF TGTGCCAGCAGTCTTCAGGGGTTTCAGACCGGGGAGCTGTTTTTT
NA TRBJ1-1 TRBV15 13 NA CATSRDRDTEAFF TGTGCCACCAGCAGAGACAGGGACACTGAAGCTTTCTTT
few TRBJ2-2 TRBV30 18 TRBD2 CAWSGGGLAGVGTGELFF TGTGCCTGGAGTGGAGGGGGGCTAGCGGGAGTCGGGACCGGGGAGCTGTTTTTT
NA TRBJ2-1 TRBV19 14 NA CASSISSLVNEQFF TGTGCCAGTAGTATTAGCAGCCTGGTCAATGAGCAGTTCTTC
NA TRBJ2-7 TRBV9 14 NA CASSAQTSSYEQYF TGTGCCAGCAGCGCCCAAACTAGCTCCTACGAGCAGTACTTC
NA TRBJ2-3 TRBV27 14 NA CASSLSPSRDTQYF TGTGCCAGCAGTTTATCCCCTAGCAGAGATACGCAGTATTTT
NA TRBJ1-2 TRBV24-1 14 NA CATSEGRESYGYTF TGTGCCACCAGTGAGGGCAGGGAAAGCTATGGCTACACCTTC
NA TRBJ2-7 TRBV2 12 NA CASSGSSYEQYF TGTGCCAGCAGTGGGAGCTCCTACGAGCAGTACTTC
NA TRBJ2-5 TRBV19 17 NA CASSMSASANQEETQYF TGTGCCAGTAGTATGAGCGCTAGCGCCAACCAGGAAGAGACCCAGTACTTC
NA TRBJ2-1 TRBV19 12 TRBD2 CASSTSGREQFF TGTGCCAGTAGCACTAGCGGGAGGGAGCAGTTCTTC
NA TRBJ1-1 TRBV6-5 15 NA CASSSRDTLNTEAFF TGTGCCAGCAGTTCCAGGGACACCTTGAACACTGAAGCTTTCTTT
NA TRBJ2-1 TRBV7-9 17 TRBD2 CASSLRSASGSYNEQFF TGTGCCAGCAGCTTAAGGTCCGCTAGCGGGAGCTACAATGAGCAGTTCTTC
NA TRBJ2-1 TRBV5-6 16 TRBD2 CASSPVAGVTYNEQFF TGTGCCAGCAGCCCCGTAGCGGGAGTAACCTACAATGAGCAGTTCTTC
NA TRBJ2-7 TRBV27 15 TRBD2 CASSSWTSSRYEQYF TGTGCCAGCAGCTCCTGGACTAGCAGCAGGTACGAGCAGTACTTC
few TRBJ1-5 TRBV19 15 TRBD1 CASNRDRGTSGPQHF TGTGCCAGCAACCGGGACAGGGGCACAAGCGGGCCCCAGCATTTT
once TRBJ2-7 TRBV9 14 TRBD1 CASSLMGQSYEQYF TGTGCCAGCTCCCTAATGGGACAGTCCTACGAGCAGTACTTC
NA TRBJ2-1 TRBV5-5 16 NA CASSLVARSPEVEQFF TGTGCCAGCAGCTTGGTAGCGCGGTCCCCCGAGGTTGAGCAGTTCTTC
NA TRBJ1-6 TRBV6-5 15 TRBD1 CASSYSLTGGSPLHF TGTGCCAGCAGTTACTCATTGACAGGGGGATCACCCCTCCACTTT
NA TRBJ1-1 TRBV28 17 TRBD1 CASSVVWGVTGDTEAFF TGTGCCAGCAGCGTCGTATGGGGGGTAACAGGGGACACTGAAGCTTTCTTT
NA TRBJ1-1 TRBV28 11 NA CASRNFGGTDF TGTGCCAGCAGAAATTTTGGCGGGACCGACTTT
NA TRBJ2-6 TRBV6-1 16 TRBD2 CASSGLGGDGANVLTF TGTGCCAGCAGTGGTTTGGGAGGGGATGGGGCCAACGTCCTGACTTTC
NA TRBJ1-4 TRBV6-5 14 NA CASDEGGTNEKLFF TGTGCCAGCGACGAGGGGGGGACTAATGAAAAACTGTTTTTT
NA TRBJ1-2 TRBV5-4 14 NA CASSLAGANYGYTF TGTGCCAGCAGCTTGGCAGGCGCTAACTATGGCTACACCTTC
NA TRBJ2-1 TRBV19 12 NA CASSLTYNEQFF TGTGCCAGTAGTTTAACCTACAATGAGCAGTTCTTC
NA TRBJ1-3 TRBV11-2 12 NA CASSFTGNTIYF TGTGCCAGCAGCTTCACTGGAAACACCATATATTTT
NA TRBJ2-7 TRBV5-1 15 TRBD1 CASSWMGQGTYEQYF TGCGCCAGCAGCTGGATGGGACAGGGCACCTACGAGCAGTACTTC
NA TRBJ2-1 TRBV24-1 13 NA CATPTSPYNEQFF TGTGCCACCCCTACTTCCCCTTACAATGAGCAGTTCTTC